The 4 T cell receptor beta chains below were found in one sample sequenced in a study of cytomegalovirus exposure and HLA in healthy donors. The PCR had 60 Vbeta and 13 Jbeta primers. Assay used: immunoSEQ multiplex PCR; TCRdb lists only in-frame clones, some missing. This repertoire shows about 110,000 clones, under 80% found once; its top ten account for 14%. Sequenced: PBMCs. The receptors were sampled from a woman in her thirties or forties in good health and CMV-seropositive.

The V gene is TRBV7-6, the J gene TRBJ1-4; D might be TRBD1 (6 bases). The germline V and J ends were trimmed by 5 bases and 2 bases, with 9 bases remaining between them. Germline assignment: CDR1 SGHVS and CDR2 FNYEAQ. The CDR3 spans 14 residues. The CDR3 spells CASSLTGTNEKLFF. The DNA for the CDR3 is TGTGCCAGCAGCCTAACAGGGACTAATGAAAAACTGTTTTTT.

There are a few counts of this clone. The chain's CDR3 is CASSAGGTGGLSGYTF. CDR3 nucleotides: TGTGCCAGCAGTGCGGGGGGGACAGGGGGATTGAGTGGCTACACCTTC. The V and J genes are TRBV25-1 and TRBJ1-2; 11 bases map to TRBD1. Looked up from germline, CDR1 is MGHDK and CDR2 is SYGVNS. The CDR3 covers 16 residues. With 4 bases clipped from V and 7 bases from J, the junction kept 11 bases outside the gene matches.

This rearrangement joins TRBV5-6 to TRBJ2-4; tentative D call: TRBD1 (5 bases). The CDR3 is made up of 19 amino acids. Germline values: CDR1 SGHDT, CDR2 YYEEEE. V was clipped by 0 bases and J by 0 bases, with 19 bases between them. CDR3 coding DNA: TGTGCCAGCAGCTTGGACGGGTACAGGCAAAAGATAGCCAAAAACATTCAGTACTTC. It translates to CASSLDGYRQKIAKNIQYF.

J is TRBJ1-4 and V is TRBV2; 9 positions match TRBD1. The germline V gene encodes CDR1 SNHLY and CDR2 FYNNEI. This CDR3 contains 15 residues. Trimming cost V 5 bases and J 5 bases; bases outside gene matches: 6. The CDR3 loop is CASSSYRGRNEKLFF. As DNA, the CDR3 is TGTGCCAGCAGTTCATACAGGGGGCGGAATGAAAAACTGTTTTTT.